A selection of T cell receptor beta chains follows, all from one sample in a study of regulatory T cells in long-lasting Graves disease. In TCRdb, the multiplex PCR reads were re-called with MiXCR into one record per CDR3 protein. The sample lists under 450,000 distinct CDR3 sequences; 20% to 25% were seen once. Specimen: peripheral blood mononuclear cells (PBMCs), collected when the disease was refractory, from a patient treated with antithyroid drugs. The receptors were sampled from a middle-aged woman with Graves disease. The CDR3 runs from the conserved cysteine through the conserved F or W.

V gene	J gene	CDR3 protein
TRBV20-1	TRBJ2-5	CSAPLAGATETQYF
TRBV20-1	TRBJ2-1	CSAPGGLAEQFF
TRBV27	TRBJ2-1	CASSKPPGLAYNEQFF
TRBV18	TRBJ2-5	CASSPQKTVQETQYF
TRBV28	TRBJ2-6	CASTPSLGGANVLTF
TRBV20-1	TRBJ2-6	CSARQGAAGANVLTF
TRBV7-8	TRBJ1-3	CASSPTGQGTIYF
TRBV11-2	TRBJ1-2	CASSLGIRVDGYTF
TRBV13	TRBJ2-1	CASSLWSHGNEQFF
TRBV12-3/TRBV12-4	TRBJ2-5	CASRSRQGDIETQYF
TRBV7-6	TRBJ2-7	CASSPGGDFYEQYF
TRBV7-8	TRBJ2-7	CASSLSSGNYEQYF
TRBV6-1	TRBJ1-5	CAIKVDSNQPQHF
TRBV11-2	TRBJ2-7	CASSSFLRSAYEQYF
TRBV11-2	TRBJ1-2	CASSHTDRGSSGYTF
TRBV20-1	TRBJ2-2	CSVPSGTNTGELFF
TRBV30	TRBJ2-2	CAWLKDRGRSGELFF
TRBV15	TRBJ2-7	CATSGEGVAAYEQYF
TRBV28	TRBJ1-5	CASSQSYRVPQPQHF
TRBV2	TRBJ2-3	CASPTLAESSTDTQYF
TRBV12-3/TRBV12-4	TRBJ2-1	CASSSDSRSYNEQFF
TRBV19	TRBJ2-1	CASIGPSGEQFF
TRBV12-3/TRBV12-4	TRBJ2-7	CASGADRGKYEQYF
TRBV11-1	TRBJ2-2	CASSLGQFENTGKLFF
TRBV28	TRBJ1-5	CASRSGRAQRGNQPQHF
TRBV4-1	TRBJ2-5	CASSQGSGRYGETQYF
TRBV20-1	TRBJ2-7	CSATYQLAVNSYEQYF
TRBV12-3/TRBV12-4	TRBJ2-7	CASSFWGVSNEQYF
TRBV27	TRBJ2-1	CASSLRRGWEQFF
TRBV28	TRBJ2-4	CASSLEPLNIRYF
TRBV20-1	TRBJ2-7	CSATEIGRDYEQYF
TRBV29-1	TRBJ2-1	CSVLPHGPVSYNEQFF
TRBV20-1	TRBJ2-3	CSAIDPVTITGTLSTDTQYF
TRBV7-9	TRBJ1-2	CASSRDTYYGYTF
TRBV6-5	TRBJ1-2	CASSLSGAHHGYTF
TRBV6-2/TRBV6-3	TRBJ1-1	CASSNTQGMDTEAFF
TRBV20-1	TRBJ2-7	CSATRQPKAYEQYF
TRBV20-1	TRBJ2-7	CSAPQGPWEGEQYF
TRBV28	TRBJ1-6	CASRQTTSPLHF
TRBV12-3/TRBV12-4	TRBJ2-7	CASSGGSYEQYF